A selection of T cell receptor beta chains follows, all from one sample in a study of T-cell reconstitution after alpha-beta-depleted transplantation in children. In TCRdb, the PCR reads were re-called with MiXCR into one record per CDR3 protein. This sample has a few hundred thousand distinct CDR3 sequences, with under 15% found just once. Specimen: PBMCs, mostly from graft donor cells, collected 360 days after TCRalphabeta/CD19-depleted stem cell transplant. The receptors come from a male patient between 10 and 17 years old who had a stem cell transplant for acute myeloid leukemia, so the T cells may come from the graft donor. Each CDR3 is given with its conserved first and last residue. D genes are given only for firm matches. Some rows have no size entry. The others give once, few or many, or a class for an expanded clone.

D	V	J	size	CDR3	DNA
TRBD2	TRBV27	TRBJ2-7	-	CASSAGTSAYEQYF	TGTGCCAGCAGTGCGGGGACTAGTGCCTACGAGCAGTACTTC
TRBD2	TRBV7-8	TRBJ2-7	many	CASSLGLATYEQYF	TGTGCCAGCAGCCTCGGACTAGCTACCTACGAGCAGTACTTC
TRBD2	TRBV30	TRBJ2-3	many	CAWSLGTSGTDTQYF	TGTGCCTGGAGTCTGGGGACTAGCGGCACAGATACGCAGTATTTT
TRBD2	TRBV20-1	TRBJ2-7	few	CSARLTLGLAGAYYEQYF	TGCAGTGCTAGACTAACCCTGGGACTAGCGGGAGCGTACTACGAGCAGTACTTC
-	TRBV3-1	TRBJ1-1	-	CASSQEGQLSGTEAFF	TGTGCCAGCAGCCAAGAGGGGCAGCTCTCGGGGACTGAAGCTTTCTTT
TRBD1	TRBV18	TRBJ2-3	-	CASSPGQGLSTDTQYF	TGTGCCAGCTCACCGGGACAGGGACTTAGCACAGATACGCAGTATTTT
-	TRBV29-1	TRBJ1-1	few	CSVAAAFGAFF	TGCAGCGTCGCTGCAGCCTTTGGAGCTTTCTTT
TRBD2	TRBV5-1	TRBJ2-6	few	CASSFWGLAQSGANVLTF	TGCGCCAGCAGCTTTTGGGGACTAGCCCAATCTGGGGCCAACGTCCTGACTTTC
TRBD2	TRBV7-6	TRBJ2-3	few	CASSLKGGLAESLTSTDTQYF	TGTGCCAGCAGCTTAAAAGGGGGACTAGCCGAATCCCTTACTAGCACAGATACGCAGTATTTT
-	TRBV7-8	TRBJ2-2	-	CASSLPAGELFF	TGTGCCAGCAGCTTACCCGCCGGGGAGCTGTTTTTT
-	TRBV7-2	TRBJ2-7	few	CASSPGLKAYEQYF	TGTGCCAGCAGCCCGGGACTGAAGGCCTACGAGCAGTACTTC
TRBD1	TRBV7-8	TRBJ1-5	few	CASSRDRVGYQPQHF	TGTGCCAGCAGCCGAGACAGGGTCGGGTATCAGCCCCAGCATTTT
TRBD1	TRBV20-1	TRBJ1-5	-	CSATGGTQPQHF	TGCAGTGCCACAGGGGGCACTCAGCCCCAGCATTTT
-	TRBV5-1	TRBJ2-3	few	CASSSQGVSDTQYF	TGCGCCAGCAGCTCTCAGGGAGTGTCAGATACGCAGTATTTT
-	TRBV7-2	TRBJ2-7	-	CASSFPEAPYEQYF	TGTGCCAGCAGCTTTCCGGAAGCGCCCTACGAGCAGTACTTC
TRBD2	TRBV6-2/TRBV6-3	TRBJ2-3	-	CASSSYGLAGRTTDTQYF	TGTGCCAGCAGTTCATATGGACTAGCGGGAAGGACCACAGATACGCAGTATTTT
-	TRBV7-2	TRBJ1-6	few	CASSLARGLYNSPLHF	TGTGCCAGCAGCTTAGCGCGGGGTCTTTATAATTCACCCCTCCACTTT
TRBD1	TRBV29-1	TRBJ1-2	few	CSVATGVYGYTF	TGCAGCGTTGCGACAGGGGTCTATGGCTACACCTTC
TRBD1	TRBV14	TRBJ2-5	few	CASSHPTGLRVETQYF	TGTGCCAGCAGCCACCCGACAGGGCTTCGGGTGGAGACCCAGTACTTC
-	TRBV28	TRBJ2-3	-	CASSLNSWRGYTDTQYF	TGTGCCAGCAGTTTAAATTCTTGGCGGGGATACACAGATACGCAGTATTTT
-	TRBV15	TRBJ1-3	-	CATSRVPGPAGNTIYF	TGTGCCACCAGCAGGGTCCCGGGCCCTGCTGGAAACACCATATATTTT
-	TRBV7-9	TRBJ1-4	-	CASSLDSIGEKLFF	TGTGCCAGCAGCTTAGACAGCATCGGGGAAAAACTGTTTTTT
-	TRBV7-9	TRBJ2-1	few	CASSFRQTLYNEQFF	TGTGCCAGCAGCTTTAGACAGACACTTTACAATGAGCAGTTCTTC
-	TRBV5-1	TRBJ2-1	many	CASSLGQISNEQFF	TGCGCCAGCAGCTTGGGACAGATCTCCAATGAGCAGTTCTTC
TRBD2	TRBV11-3	TRBJ2-3	-	CASAGLAGGTQYF	TGTGCCAGCGCTGGACTAGCGGGAGGGACGCAGTATTTT
TRBD2	TRBV7-8	TRBJ2-3	many	CASSSRGSSGISTDTQYF	TGTGCCAGCAGCTCCCGTGGGTCTAGCGGGATTAGCACAGATACGCAGTATTTT
TRBD1	TRBV29-1	TRBJ2-1	few	CSVGGTGGYNEQFF	TGCAGCGTTGGTGGGACAGGGGGCTACAATGAGCAGTTCTTC
-	TRBV24-1	TRBJ1-1	many	CATPCASPGVNTEAFF	TGTGCCACCCCCTGCGCTTCTCCGGGTGTGAACACTGAAGCTTTCTTT
TRBD1	TRBV11-2	TRBJ2-6	-	CASSLPPGTVSNAGANVLTF	TGTGCCAGCAGCTTACCTCCGGGGACAGTTTCAAATGCGGGGGCCAACGTCCTGACTTTC